A single sample is the source of the 2 T cell receptor beta chains below, sequenced in a study of blood T cell repertoires in COVID-19. TCRdb's table, derived via immunoSEQ multiplex PCR, lists solely in-frame clones and lacks some. Here the sample spans 250,000 to 400,000 clones, 85% to 90% being singletons. Sequenced input: peripheral blood. The receptors originated from a woman aged 30 to 39 with COVID-19, enrolled during active disease.

This clone was picked up a small number of times. This sequence joins TRBV19 and TRBJ1-3; no clear D gene. The germline gives CDR1 LNHDA, CDR2 SQIVND (reference sequence). V lost 7 bases to trimming and J lost 9 bases, with 10 bases between them. The CDR3 runs 11 residues. CDR3 nucleotides: TGTGCCAGTAAACAGCGGGCCACCATATATTTT. Protein sequence: CASKQRATIYF. Full variable domain (outside the CDR3, taken from reference TRBV19 and TRBJ1-3): DGGITQSPKYLFRKEGQNVTLSCEQNLNHDAMYWYRQDPGQGLRLIYYSQIVNDFQKGDIAEGYSVSREKKESFPLTVTSAQKNPTAFYLCASKQRATIYFGEGSWLTVV.

In this sample, this clone turned up a few times. J is TRBJ1-4 and V is TRBV5-1; D unresolved. V was trimmed by 0 bases and J by 8 bases, leaving 20 bases between them. The length of the CDR3 is 17 residues. From germline, CDR1 is SGHRS and CDR2 YFSETQ. The CDR3 region is CASSLAGGRTGTEKLFF. In DNA form, the CDR3 reads TGCGCCAGCAGCTTGGCCGGTGGACGCACGGGAACGGAAAAACTGTTTTTT.